The present T cell receptor beta chain was sequenced within a study of metastatic and nonmetastatic thyroid tumors. The wider study: For malignant and benign thyroid patients, tumor or nodule tissue and blood were the sources whose repertoires were compared. Study-level findings and limits: Across blood and tumor, TCR beta diversity in malignant thyroid tumors was reportedly significantly higher than in benign nodules.

The CDR3 is made up of 16 amino acids. Germline V CDR1 and CDR2: MDHEN, SYDVKM. V shed 5 bases, J shed 7 bases, and the junction held 6 bases outside the gene matches. How the authors handled the data: In papillary thyroid cancer, a distant-metastasis classifier was built using CDR3 differences across clinicopathological groups. TCRdb re-called the PCR reads via MiXCR. Clone size and V and J calls follow TCRdb, not the original study. The top ten clones hold 35% to 50% of a sample with fewer than 7,000 clones, more than 30% of them seen once. None of the patients had undergone any treatment ahead of thyroid surgery. This clone occurred many times. The antigen is undetermined.

This TCR was recovered from a female donor with papillary thyroid cancer or a benign thyroid nodule (not recorded which). Some clones in this sample may be carry-over from other donors' samples. V usage is TRBV28 and J usage is TRBJ2-1; 15 nucleotides align to TRBD2. The specimen sequenced was tumor tissue. Written as DNA, the CDR3 is TGTGCCAGCAGTCTGGGACTAGCGGGGGGATTGAATGAGCAGTTCTTC. It specifies CASSLGLAGGLNEQFF.